A single sample gave rise to the 2 T cell receptor beta chains below, sequenced in a study of T cells in lung cancer brain metastases. Produced via immunoSEQ multiplex PCR; TCRdb's table is partial and in-frame only. The table records about 6,700 clones, just over 85% of them present only once. Sequenced material: tumor tissue from the primary lung tumor. The origin of the receptors is a middle-aged man with non-small cell lung cancer.

The chain employs TRBV2 and TRBJ2-6; the D is unclear. This CDR3 spans 15 amino acids. Germline V CDR1 and CDR2: SNHLY, FYNNEI. Trimming removed 5 bases from V and 0 bases from J, with 8 bases in between. This chain's CDR3 is CASSQENSGANVLTF. CDR3 DNA: TGTGCCAGCAGTCAGGAGAACTCTGGGGCCAACGTCCTGACTTTC.

This clone has more than one count but fewer than ten. This rearrangement joins TRBV5-6 to TRBJ1-1; TRBD1 aligns across 10 bases. This CDR3 contains 15 residues. The germline CDR1 and CDR2 sequences are SGHDT and YYEEEE. J lost 5 bases, V lost 3 bases, and 7 bases had no gene match. The DNA for the CDR3 is TGTGCCAGCAGCTCACTGACAGGGGGCAGGACTGAAGCTTTCTTT. Translated: CASSSLTGGRTEAFF.